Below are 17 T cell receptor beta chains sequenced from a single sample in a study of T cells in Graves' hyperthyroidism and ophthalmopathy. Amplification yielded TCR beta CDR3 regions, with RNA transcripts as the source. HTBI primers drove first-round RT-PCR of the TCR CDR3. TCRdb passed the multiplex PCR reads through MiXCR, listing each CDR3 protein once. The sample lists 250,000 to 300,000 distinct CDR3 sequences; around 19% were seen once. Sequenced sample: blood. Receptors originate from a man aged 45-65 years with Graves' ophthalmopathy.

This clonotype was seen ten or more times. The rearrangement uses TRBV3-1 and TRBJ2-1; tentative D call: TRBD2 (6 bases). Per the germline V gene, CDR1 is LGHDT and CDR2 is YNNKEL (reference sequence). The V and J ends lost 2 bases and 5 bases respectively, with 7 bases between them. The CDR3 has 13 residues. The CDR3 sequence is CASSQTSHNEQFF. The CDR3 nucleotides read TGTGCCAGCAGCCAAACTAGCCACAATGAGCAGTTCTTC.

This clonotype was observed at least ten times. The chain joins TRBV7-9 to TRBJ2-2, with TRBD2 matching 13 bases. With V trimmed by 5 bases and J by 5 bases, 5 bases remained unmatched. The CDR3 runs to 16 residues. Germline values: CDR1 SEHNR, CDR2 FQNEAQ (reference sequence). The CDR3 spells CASSAPGLAGTGELFF. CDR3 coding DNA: TGTGCCAGCAGCGCACCGGGACTAGCGGGAACCGGGGAGCTGTTTTTT.

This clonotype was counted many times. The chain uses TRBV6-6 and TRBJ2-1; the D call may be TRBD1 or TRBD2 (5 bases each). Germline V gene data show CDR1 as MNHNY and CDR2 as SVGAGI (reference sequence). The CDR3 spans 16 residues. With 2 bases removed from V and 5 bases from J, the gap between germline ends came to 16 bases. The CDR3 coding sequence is TGTGCCAGCAGTTACGGGGGTTCGGTGGCCGACAATGAGCAGTTCTTC. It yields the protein CASSYGGSVADNEQFF.

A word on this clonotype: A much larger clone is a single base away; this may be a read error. The DNA of the CDR3 is TGTGCCAGCAGCCTCTTCCGTGGGTCCTACAATGAGCAGTTCTTC. Protein: CASSLFRGSYNEQFF. The V and J genes are TRBV11-2 and TRBJ2-1; D call uncertain. CDR1 is SGHAT and CDR2 is FQNNGV in the germline V gene. Trimming removed 5 bases at V and 1 base at J, with 12 bases between. This CDR3 is built from 15 residues.

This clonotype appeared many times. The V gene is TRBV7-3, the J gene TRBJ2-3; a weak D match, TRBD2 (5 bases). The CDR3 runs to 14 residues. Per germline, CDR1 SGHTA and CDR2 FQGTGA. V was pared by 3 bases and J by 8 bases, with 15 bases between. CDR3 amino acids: CASSFFAQRGTQYF. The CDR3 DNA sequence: TGTGCCAGCAGCTTTTTTGCCCAACGGGGTACGCAGTATTTT.

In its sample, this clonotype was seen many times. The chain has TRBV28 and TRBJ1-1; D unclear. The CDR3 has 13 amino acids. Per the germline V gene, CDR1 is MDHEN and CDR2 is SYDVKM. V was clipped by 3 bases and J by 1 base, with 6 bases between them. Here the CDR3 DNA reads TGTGCCAGCAGTTTGGGCAAGAACACTGAAGCTTTCTTT. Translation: CASSLGKNTEAFF.

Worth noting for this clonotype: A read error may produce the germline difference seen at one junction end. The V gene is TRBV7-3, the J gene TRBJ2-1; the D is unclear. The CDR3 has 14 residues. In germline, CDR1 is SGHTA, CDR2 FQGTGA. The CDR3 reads CANSVASSYNEQFF. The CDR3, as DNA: TGTGCCAACAGCGTAGCCAGCTCCTACAATGAGCAGTTCTTC.

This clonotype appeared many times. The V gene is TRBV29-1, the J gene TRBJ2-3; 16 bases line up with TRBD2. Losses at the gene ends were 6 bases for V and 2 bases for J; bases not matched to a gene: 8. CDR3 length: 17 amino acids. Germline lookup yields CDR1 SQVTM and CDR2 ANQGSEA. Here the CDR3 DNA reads TGCAGCGTCGCCGGGACTAGCGGGAGGGGTGTCACAGATACGCAGTATTTT. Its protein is CSVAGTSGRGVTDTQYF.

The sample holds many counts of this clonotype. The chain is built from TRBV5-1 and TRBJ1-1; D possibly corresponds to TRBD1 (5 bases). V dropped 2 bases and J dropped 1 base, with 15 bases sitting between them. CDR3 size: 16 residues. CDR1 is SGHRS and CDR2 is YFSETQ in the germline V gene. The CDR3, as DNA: TGCGCCAGCAGCTTCCGGGACCGATTTCCGAACACTGAAGCTTTCTTT. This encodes CASSFRDRFPNTEAFF.

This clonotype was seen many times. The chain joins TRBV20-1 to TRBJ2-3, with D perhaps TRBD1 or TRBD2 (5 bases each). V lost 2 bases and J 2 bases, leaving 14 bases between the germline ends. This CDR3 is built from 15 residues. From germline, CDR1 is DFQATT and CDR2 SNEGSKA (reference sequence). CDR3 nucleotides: TGCAGTGCTAGATCCCGGGACGACTTCACAGATACGCAGTATTTT. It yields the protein CSARSRDDFTDTQYF.

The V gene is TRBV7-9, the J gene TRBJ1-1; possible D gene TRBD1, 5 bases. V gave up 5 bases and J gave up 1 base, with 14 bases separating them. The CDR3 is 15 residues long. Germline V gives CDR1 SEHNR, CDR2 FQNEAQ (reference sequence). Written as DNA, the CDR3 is TGTGCCAGCAGCCATCAAGTCGGGGCGAACACTGAAGCTTTCTTT. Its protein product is CASSHQVGANTEAFF.

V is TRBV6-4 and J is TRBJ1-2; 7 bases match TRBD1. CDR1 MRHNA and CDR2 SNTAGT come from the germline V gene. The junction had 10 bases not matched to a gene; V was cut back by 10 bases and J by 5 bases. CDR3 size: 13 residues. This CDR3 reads CATNIRGIYGYTF. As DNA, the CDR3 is TGTGCCACCAACATCAGGGGGATTTATGGCTACACCTTC.

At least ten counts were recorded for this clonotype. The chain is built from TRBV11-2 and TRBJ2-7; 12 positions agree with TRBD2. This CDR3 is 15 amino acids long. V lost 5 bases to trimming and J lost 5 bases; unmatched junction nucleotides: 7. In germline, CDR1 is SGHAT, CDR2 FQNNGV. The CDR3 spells CASSATSGRRNEQYF. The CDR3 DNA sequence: TGTGCCAGCAGCGCGACTAGCGGGAGACGGAACGAGCAGTACTTC.

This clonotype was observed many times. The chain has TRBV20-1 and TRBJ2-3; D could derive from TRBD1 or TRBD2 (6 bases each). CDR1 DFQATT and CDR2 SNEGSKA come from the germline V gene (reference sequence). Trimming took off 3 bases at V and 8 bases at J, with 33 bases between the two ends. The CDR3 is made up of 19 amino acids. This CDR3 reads CSASSLGGPLSGGGGTQYF. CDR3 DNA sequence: TGCAGTGCTAGTTCTTTGGGGGGACCGCTATCGGGTGGAGGGGGTACGCAGTATTTT.

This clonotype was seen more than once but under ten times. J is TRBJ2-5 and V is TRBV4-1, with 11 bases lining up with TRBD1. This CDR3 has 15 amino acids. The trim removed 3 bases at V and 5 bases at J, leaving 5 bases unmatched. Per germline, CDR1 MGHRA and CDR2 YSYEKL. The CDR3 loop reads CASSQPRDRGETQYF. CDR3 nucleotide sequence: TGCGCCAGCAGCCAGCCCCGGGACAGGGGGGAGACCCAGTACTTC.

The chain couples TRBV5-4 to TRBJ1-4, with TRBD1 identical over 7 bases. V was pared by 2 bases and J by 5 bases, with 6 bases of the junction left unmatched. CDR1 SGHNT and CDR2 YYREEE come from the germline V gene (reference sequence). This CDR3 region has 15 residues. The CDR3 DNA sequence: TGTGCCAGCAGCTTTATGGGACAGCCGAATGAAAAACTGTTTTTT. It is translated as CASSFMGQPNEKLFF. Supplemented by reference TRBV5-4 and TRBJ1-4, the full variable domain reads ETGVTQSPTHLIKTRGQQVTLRCSSQSGHNTVSWYQQALGQGPQFIFQYYREEENGRGNFPPRFSGLQFPNYSSELNVNALELDDSALYLCASSFMGQPNEKLFFGSGTQLSVL.

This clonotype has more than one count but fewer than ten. CDR3: CASYGRQNTGELFF. CDR3 sequence (DNA): TGTGCCAGCTACGGGAGACAGAACACCGGGGAGCTGTTTTTT. This rearrangement joins TRBV2 to TRBJ2-2; maybe TRBD2 (6 bases). CDR1 is SNHLY, CDR2 FYNNEI, per germline. V lost 8 bases to trimming and J lost 1 base, with 11 bases between them. The CDR3 length is 14 residues.